The 15 T cell receptor beta chains in this list originate from one sample, sequenced in a study of Graves' ophthalmopathy and Graves' hyperthyroidism. Amplification targeted the TCR beta CDR3 regions, with RNA transcripts as the source material. Amplification began with first-round RT-PCR using HTBI primers, then second-round multiplex PCR was performed. TCRdb processed the multiplex PCR reads anew with MiXCR; each CDR3 protein has one entry. The sample consists of fewer than 650,000 distinct CDR3 sequences, 20% to 25% of them appearing once. The sequenced material came from peripheral blood. The receptors were sampled from a woman aged 18 to 35 with stable Graves' hyperthyroidism. Some clones in this sample may be carry-over from other donors' samples.

This clonotype was seen only a few times. V and J are TRBV11-1 and TRBJ2-7; the D gene is possibly TRBD1 (7 bases). Per the germline V gene, CDR1 is SGHAT and CDR2 is FQDESV (reference sequence). This CDR3 contains 17 residues. V was pared by 6 bases and J by 0 bases, with 21 bases between. The CDR3 is CASSPSRWQGGSYEQYF. The CDR3 bases are TGTGCCAGCAGTCCAAGTCGATGGCAGGGGGGCTCCTACGAGCAGTACTTC. The full variable domain, its missing parts supplied by reference TRBV11-1 and TRBJ2-7, is EAEVAQSPRYKITEKSQAVAFWCDPISGHATLYWYRQILGQGPELLVQFQDESVVDDSQLPKDRFSAERLKGVDSTLKIQPAELGDSAMYLCASSPSRWQGGSYEQYFGPGTRLTVT.

Many counts were recorded for this clonotype. The V call is TRBV2, the J call TRBJ2-2; TRBD1 matches at 10 bases. The germline V gene encodes CDR1 SNHLY and CDR2 FYNNEI. V lost 6 bases and J lost 6; bases outside the gene matches: 4. The length of the CDR3 is 14 residues. CDR3 DNA: TGTGCCAGCAGGGACGACAGGGGGCCCGGGGAGCTGTTTTTT. This encodes CASRDDRGPGELFF.

This clonotype was seen a handful of times. This rearrangement joins TRBV5-1 to TRBJ2-5; 9 nucleotides line up with TRBD1. The trim removed 5 bases at V and 5 bases at J, leaving 13 bases unmatched. This CDR3 has 16 amino acids. In germline, CDR1 is SGHRS, CDR2 YFSETQ. CDR3 loop: CASRAGTGSPGETQYF. The CDR3 DNA follows: TGCGCCAGCAGAGCCGGGACAGGGAGCCCCGGGGAGACCCAGTACTTC. The variable domain in full, with the rest retrieved from reference TRBV5-1 and TRBJ2-5, is KAGVTQTPRYLIKTRGQQVTLSCSPISGHRSVSWYQQTPGQGLQFLFEYFSETQRNKGNFPGRFSGRQFSNSRSEMNVSTLELGDSALYLCASRAGTGSPGETQYFGPGTRLLVL.

In regard to this clonotype: This may be a read error: a much more frequent sequence differs by one nucleotide. The chain recombines TRBV6-1 with TRBJ1-5; D is uncertain. Trimming left V 4 bases short and J 1 base short, with 11 bases between. CDR3 size: 15 residues. The germline CDR1 and CDR2 sequences are MNHNS and SASEGT. The CDR3 region has the DNA TGTGCCAGCAGTGTTCTCGGGCTGAGCAATCAGCCCCAGCATTTT. As protein: CASSVLGLSNQPQHF.

The genes are TRBV6-1 and TRBJ1-1; TRBD1 might be the D (5 bases). V lost 6 bases and J lost 1, with 18 bases in between. The CDR3 covers 16 residues. Germline loops: CDR1 MNHNS, CDR2 SASEGT. CDR3 region: CASRPRVWGSNTEAFF. CDR3 nucleotide sequence: TGTGCCAGCAGACCCAGGGTTTGGGGCTCGAACACTGAAGCTTTCTTT.

The CDR3 DNA is TGTGCCAGCAGTGCCGGGACTAGCGGGGGTTACGAGCAGTACTTC. Translation gives CASSAGTSGGYEQYF. The J gene is TRBJ2-7, the V gene TRBV6-1; 14 nucleotides agree with TRBD2. V lost 4 bases and J lost 4; bases outside the gene matches: 3. Germline loops: CDR1 MNHNS, CDR2 SASEGT. The CDR3 contains 15 residues.

There are many counts of this clonotype. V and J are TRBV5-1 and TRBJ1-1; possibly TRBD1 for D (6 bases). Germline lookup yields CDR1 SGHRS and CDR2 YFSETQ. Trimming left V 3 bases short and J 5 bases short, with 17 bases between. The CDR3 contains 15 residues. The CDR3: CASSYSSRGETEAFF. The DNA of the CDR3 is TGCGCCAGCAGCTACTCATCCAGGGGTGAGACTGAAGCTTTCTTT.

This clonotype was seen at least ten times. J is TRBJ2-7 and V is TRBV12-3 or TRBV12-4; TRBD2 matches at 7 bases. Germline trimming cut 3 bases from V and 4 bases from J; bases unmatched to any gene: 6. This CDR3 has 14 residues. The CDR3 spells CASSLGTMSYEQYF. The CDR3 DNA sequence: TGTGCCAGCAGTTTGGGGACTATGTCTTACGAGCAGTACTTC.

This clonotype was seen once. The chain employs TRBV30 and TRBJ2-5; 7 positions agree with TRBD1. From germline, CDR1 is GTSNPN and CDR2 SVGIG (reference sequence). The CDR3 length is 13 residues. With V trimmed by 4 bases and J by 5 bases, 7 bases remained unmatched. The CDR3: CAWNRQGSETQYF. The CDR3 nucleotides read TGTGCCTGGAATCGACAGGGTAGCGAGACCCAGTACTTC.

The chain has TRBV28 and TRBJ2-2, with D uncertain. The CDR3 contains 12 residues. Trimming shortened V by 6 bases and J by 4 bases, and 6 bases separated the two germline ends. CDR1 and CDR2 from the germline V gene are MDHEN and SYDVKM. DNA of the CDR3: TGTGCCAGCAGGGAATTCACCGGGGAGCTGTTTTTT. It is translated as CASREFTGELFF.

This clonotype was picked up many times. The chain couples TRBV27 to TRBJ1-6, with TRBD1 as a possible D gene (5 bases). CDR3 length: 17 residues. CDR1 is MNHEY and CDR2 is SMNVEV in the germline V gene (reference sequence). Deletions cut 2 bases from V and 9 bases from J, with 20 bases between. CDR3 DNA: TGTGCCAGCAGTTTAATAGGGGAATTTCGGTCTGGTTCACCCCTCCACTTT. Its protein is CASSLIGEFRSGSPLHF.

This chain connects TRBV20-1 to TRBJ2-3; tentatively, D is TRBD1 or TRBD2 (5 bases each). Per germline, CDR1 DFQATT and CDR2 SNEGSKA (reference sequence). The CDR3 has 15 residues. Between the trimmed V and J ends, which lost 1 base and 2 bases, there was a span of 13 bases. This CDR3 is CSARGGDPYTDTQYF. CDR3 sequence (DNA): TGCAGTGCTAGAGGTGGGGACCCTTACACAGATACGCAGTATTTT.

CDR3 amino acids: CASRRQGRNTDTQYF. DNA for the CDR3: TGTGCCAGCAGAAGACAGGGGCGCAACACAGATACGCAGTATTTT. The genes are TRBV6-1 and TRBJ2-3; TRBD1 matches 8 bases. V lost 6 bases, J lost 2 bases, and 7 bases stayed unmatched. CDR3 size: 15 residues. CDR1 is MNHNS, CDR2 SASEGT, per germline.

The table lists this clonotype with many counts. This sequence joins TRBV20-1 and TRBJ1-1, with 8 bases matching TRBD1. The length of the CDR3 is 13 residues. Looked up from germline, CDR1 is DFQATT and CDR2 is SNEGSKA (reference sequence). CDR3 protein: CRIKTDRGPEAFF. The DNA of the CDR3 is TGCAGAATTAAAACCGACAGGGGTCCTGAAGCTTTCTTT.

This clonotype was seen ten or more times. The chain has TRBV10-2 and TRBJ1-2; a weak D match, TRBD1 (5 bases). From germline, CDR1 is WSHSY and CDR2 SAAADI. This CDR3 is built from 16 residues. V gave up 8 bases and J gave up 4 bases, with 23 bases separating them. The CDR3 spells CASQLTAGQGGYGYTF. CDR3 nucleotide sequence: TGCGCCAGCCAGTTGACCGCTGGGCAGGGTGGCTATGGCTACACCTTC.